The table lists the clone carrying this T cell receptor beta chain with a few counts. These data originate in a study of T-cell memory formation after mild COVID-19. MiXCR, applied by TCRdb to the 5' RACE reads, yields one record per CDR3 protein. The sample lists tens of thousands of distinct CDR3 sequences; about 12% were seen once. This TCR was recovered from an adult woman who had mild COVID-19 (a few samples of this study predate the infection). Cell type and time point are not known. What was sequenced was PBMCs or a T cell subset sorted from them (not recorded which).

In DNA form, the CDR3 reads TGTGCCAGCAGCTTAGCTGTTTTTAATGAAAAACTGTTTTTT. It codes for CASSLAVFNEKLFF. This chain joins TRBV7-9 and TRBJ1-4; D ambiguous. The germline CDR1 and CDR2 sequences are SEHNR and FQNEAQ (reference sequence). The ends were cut back, 0 bases at V and 4 bases at J, with 6 bases in the middle. This CDR3 is built from 14 residues.